The present TCR beta chain was sequenced within a study of blood T cell repertoires in COVID-19. The CDR3 consists of 13 residues. V lost 2 bases and J lost 7, with 11 bases in between. CDR1 is SGHVS, CDR2 FNYEAQ, per germline. Seattle's enrolled individuals joined amid active infection and were then monitored longitudinally. Method: immunoSEQ multiplex PCR; TCRdb's copy keeps in-frame clones and lacks some. The repertoire has some 160,000 clones, more than 75% of them found once; the top ten carry approximately 5%. The sequenced material came from peripheral blood. This rearrangement joins TRBV7-6 to TRBJ1-1; D is ambiguous. This TCR derives from a young man with COVID-19, enrolled during active disease. The CDR3 spells CASSLLKGVEAFF. In DNA form, the CDR3 reads TGTGCCAGCAGCTTACTTAAGGGAGTTGAAGCTTTCTTT.